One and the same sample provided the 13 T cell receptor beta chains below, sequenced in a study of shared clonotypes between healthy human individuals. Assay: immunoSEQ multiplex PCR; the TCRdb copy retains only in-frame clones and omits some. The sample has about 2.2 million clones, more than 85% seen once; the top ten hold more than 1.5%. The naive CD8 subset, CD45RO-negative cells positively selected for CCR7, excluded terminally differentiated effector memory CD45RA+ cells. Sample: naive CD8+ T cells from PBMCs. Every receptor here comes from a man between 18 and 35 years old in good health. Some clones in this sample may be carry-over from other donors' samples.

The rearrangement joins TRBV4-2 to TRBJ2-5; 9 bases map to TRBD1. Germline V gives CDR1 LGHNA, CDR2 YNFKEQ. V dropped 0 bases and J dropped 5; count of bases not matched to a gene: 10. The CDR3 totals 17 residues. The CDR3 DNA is TGTGCCAGCAGCCAAGATCGCACAGGGGGCTTTCGGGAGACCCAGTACTTC. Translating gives CASSQDRTGGFRETQYF.

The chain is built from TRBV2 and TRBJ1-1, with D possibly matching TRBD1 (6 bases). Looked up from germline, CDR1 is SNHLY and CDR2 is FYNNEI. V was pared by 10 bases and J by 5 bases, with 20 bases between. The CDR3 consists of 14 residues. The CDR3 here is CAKGGKAPQTEAFF. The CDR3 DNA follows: TGTGCCAAAGGGGGAAAAGCCCCGCAGACTGAAGCTTTCTTT.

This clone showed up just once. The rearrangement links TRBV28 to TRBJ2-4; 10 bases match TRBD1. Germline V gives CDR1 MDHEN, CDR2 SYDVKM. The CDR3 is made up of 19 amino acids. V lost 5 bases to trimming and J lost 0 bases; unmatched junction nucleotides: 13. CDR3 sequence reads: CASSETGTGVLKAKNIQYF. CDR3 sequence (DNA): TGTGCCAGCAGTGAAACCGGGACAGGGGTCCTTAAAGCCAAAAACATTCAGTACTTC.

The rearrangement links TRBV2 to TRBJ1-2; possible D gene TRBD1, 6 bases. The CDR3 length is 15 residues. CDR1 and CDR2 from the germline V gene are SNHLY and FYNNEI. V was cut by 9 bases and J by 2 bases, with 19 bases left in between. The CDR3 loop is CASLPGHNSNYGYTF. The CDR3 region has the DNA TGTGCCAGTCTCCCGGGACACAACTCCAACTATGGCTACACCTTC.

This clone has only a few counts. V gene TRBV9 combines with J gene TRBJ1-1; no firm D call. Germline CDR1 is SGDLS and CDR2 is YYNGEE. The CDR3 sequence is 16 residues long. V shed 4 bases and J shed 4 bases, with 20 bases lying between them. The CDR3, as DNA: TGTGCCAGCAGCACCCCGACGACCGGGGAGAGCACTGAAGCTTTCTTT. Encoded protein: CASSTPTTGESTEAFF. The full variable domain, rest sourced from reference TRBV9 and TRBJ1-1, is DSGVTQTPKHLITATGQRVTLRCSPRSGDLSVYWYQQSLDQGLQFLIQYYNGEERAKGNILERFSAQQFPDLHSELNLSSLELGDSALYFCASSTPTTGESTEAFFGQGTRLTVV.

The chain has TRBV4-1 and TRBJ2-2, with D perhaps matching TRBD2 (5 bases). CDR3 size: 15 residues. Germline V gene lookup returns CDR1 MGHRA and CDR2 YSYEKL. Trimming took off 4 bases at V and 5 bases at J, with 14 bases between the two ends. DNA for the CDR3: TGCGCCAGCAGCCTAAGGAGGTCGGATACCGGGGAGCTGTTTTTT. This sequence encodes CASSLRRSDTGELFF.

This CDR3 is CASRRTGTYEQYF. Written as DNA, the CDR3 is TGTGCCAGCAGGAGGACAGGGACCTACGAGCAGTACTTC. This chain joins TRBV14 and TRBJ2-7; 8 bases map to TRBD1. With V trimmed by 6 bases and J by 2 bases, 3 bases remained unmatched. CDR3 length equals 13 residues. In germline, CDR1 is SGHDN, CDR2 FVKESK.

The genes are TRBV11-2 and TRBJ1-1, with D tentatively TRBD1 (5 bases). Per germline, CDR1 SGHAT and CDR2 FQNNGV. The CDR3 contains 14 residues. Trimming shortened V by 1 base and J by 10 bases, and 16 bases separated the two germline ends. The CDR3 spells CASSLARMGQGAFF. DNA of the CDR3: TGTGCCAGCAGCTTAGCCCGGATGGGTCAGGGAGCTTTCTTT.

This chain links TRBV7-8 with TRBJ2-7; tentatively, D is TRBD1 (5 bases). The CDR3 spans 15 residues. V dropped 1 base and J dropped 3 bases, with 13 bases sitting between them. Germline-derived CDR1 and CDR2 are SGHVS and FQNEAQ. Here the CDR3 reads CASSLEVGAYYEQYF. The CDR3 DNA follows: TGTGCCAGCAGCTTAGAGGTAGGGGCCTACTACGAGCAGTACTTC.

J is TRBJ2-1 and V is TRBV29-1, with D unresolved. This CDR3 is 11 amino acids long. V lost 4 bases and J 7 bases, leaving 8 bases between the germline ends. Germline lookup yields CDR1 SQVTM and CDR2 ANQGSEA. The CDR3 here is CSVVGVNEQFF. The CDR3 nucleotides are TGCAGCGTTGTAGGTGTGAATGAGCAGTTCTTC.

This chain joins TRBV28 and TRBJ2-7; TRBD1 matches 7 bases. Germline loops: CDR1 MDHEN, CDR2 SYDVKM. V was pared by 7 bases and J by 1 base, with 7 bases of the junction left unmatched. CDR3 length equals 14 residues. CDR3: CASKATGQSYEQYF. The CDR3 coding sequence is TGTGCCAGCAAGGCGACAGGGCAGTCCTACGAGCAGTACTTC.

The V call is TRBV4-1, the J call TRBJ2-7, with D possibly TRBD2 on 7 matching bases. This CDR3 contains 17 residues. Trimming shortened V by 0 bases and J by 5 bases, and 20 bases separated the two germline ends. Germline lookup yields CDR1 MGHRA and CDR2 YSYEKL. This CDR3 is CASSQDGLGGLMDEQYF. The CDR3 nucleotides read TGCGCCAGCAGCCAAGATGGGCTGGGGGGGCTTATGGACGAGCAGTACTTC.

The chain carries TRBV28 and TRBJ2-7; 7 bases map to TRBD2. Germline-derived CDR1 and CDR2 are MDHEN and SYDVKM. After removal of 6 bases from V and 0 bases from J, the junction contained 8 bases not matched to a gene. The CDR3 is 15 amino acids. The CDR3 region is CASSSRASGSYEQYF. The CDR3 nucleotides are TGTGCCAGCAGCTCTAGGGCTAGCGGCTCCTACGAGCAGTACTTC.